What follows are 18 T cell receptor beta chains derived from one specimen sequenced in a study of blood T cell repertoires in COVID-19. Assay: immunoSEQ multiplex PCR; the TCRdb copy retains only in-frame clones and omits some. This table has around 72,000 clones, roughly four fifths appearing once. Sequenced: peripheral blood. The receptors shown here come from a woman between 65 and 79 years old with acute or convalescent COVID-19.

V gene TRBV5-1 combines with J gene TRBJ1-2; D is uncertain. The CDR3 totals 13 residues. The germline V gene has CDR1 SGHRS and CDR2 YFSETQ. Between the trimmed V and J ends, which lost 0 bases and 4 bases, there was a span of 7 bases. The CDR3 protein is CASSLESTYGYTF. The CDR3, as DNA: TGCGCCAGCAGCTTGGAAAGCACCTATGGCTACACCTTC.

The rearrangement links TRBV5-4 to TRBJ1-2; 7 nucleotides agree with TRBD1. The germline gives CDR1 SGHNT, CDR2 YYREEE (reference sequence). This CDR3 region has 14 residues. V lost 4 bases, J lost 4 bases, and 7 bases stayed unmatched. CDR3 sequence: CASSLSDRSYGYTF. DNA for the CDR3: TGTGCCAGCAGCCTGTCGGACAGGTCCTATGGCTACACCTTC.

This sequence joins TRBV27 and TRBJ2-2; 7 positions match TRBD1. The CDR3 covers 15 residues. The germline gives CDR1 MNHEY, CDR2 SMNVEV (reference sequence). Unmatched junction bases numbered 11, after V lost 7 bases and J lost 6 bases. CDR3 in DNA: TGTGCCAGCACACAGGACAGGCGGTCCCCCGGGGAGCTGTTTTTT. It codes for CASTQDRRSPGELFF.

The CDR3 reads CASSAVGSYNSPLHF. CDR3 sequence (DNA): TGCGCCAGCAGCGCGGTGGGCTCCTATAATTCACCCCTCCACTTT. V gene TRBV5-1 combines with J gene TRBJ1-6; the D is unclear. Germline V gene lookup returns CDR1 SGHRS and CDR2 YFSETQ. The CDR3 has 15 residues. Trimming cost V 4 bases and J 0 bases, with 8 bases left between them.

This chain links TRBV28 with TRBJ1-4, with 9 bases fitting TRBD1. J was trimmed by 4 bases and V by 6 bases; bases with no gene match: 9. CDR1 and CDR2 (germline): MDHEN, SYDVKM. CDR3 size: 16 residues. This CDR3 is CASSRDRVSNNEKLFF. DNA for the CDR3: TGTGCCAGCAGCCGGGACAGGGTTTCTAATAATGAAAAACTGTTTTTT.

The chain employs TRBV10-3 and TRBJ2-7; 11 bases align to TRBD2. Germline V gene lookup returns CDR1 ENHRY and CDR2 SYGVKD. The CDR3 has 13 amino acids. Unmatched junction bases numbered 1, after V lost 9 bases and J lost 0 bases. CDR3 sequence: CAILAGASYEQYF. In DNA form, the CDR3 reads TGTGCCATACTAGCGGGAGCCTCCTACGAGCAGTACTTC.

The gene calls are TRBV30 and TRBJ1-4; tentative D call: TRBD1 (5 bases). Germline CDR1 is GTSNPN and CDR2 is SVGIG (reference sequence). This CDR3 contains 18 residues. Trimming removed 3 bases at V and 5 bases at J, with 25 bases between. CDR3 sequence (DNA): TGTGCCTGGAGGACACCCCTGGGGGGGACCTATGAAAATGAAAAACTGTTTTTT. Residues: CAWRTPLGGTYENEKLFF. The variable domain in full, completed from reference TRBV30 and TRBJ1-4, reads SQTIHQWPATLVQPVGSPLSLECTVEGTSNPNLYWYRQAAGRGLQLLFYSVGIGQISSEVPQNLSASRPQDRQFILSSKKLLLSDSGFYLCAWRTPLGGTYENEKLFFGSGTQLSVL.

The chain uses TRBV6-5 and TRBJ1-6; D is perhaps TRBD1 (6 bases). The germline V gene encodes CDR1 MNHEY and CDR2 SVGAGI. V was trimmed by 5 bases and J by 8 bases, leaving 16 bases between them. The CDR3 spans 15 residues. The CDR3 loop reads CASSRRTVLDSPLHF. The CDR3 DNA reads TGTGCCAGCAGTAGACGGACAGTCCTGGATTCACCCCTCCACTTT.

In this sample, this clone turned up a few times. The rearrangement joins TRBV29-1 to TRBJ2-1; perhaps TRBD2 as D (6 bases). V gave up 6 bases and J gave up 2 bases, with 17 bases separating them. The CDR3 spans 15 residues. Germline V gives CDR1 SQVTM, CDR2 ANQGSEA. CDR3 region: CSVKGSGSTYNEQFF. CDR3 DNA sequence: TGCAGCGTGAAGGGGTCCGGGAGCACCTACAATGAGCAGTTCTTC.

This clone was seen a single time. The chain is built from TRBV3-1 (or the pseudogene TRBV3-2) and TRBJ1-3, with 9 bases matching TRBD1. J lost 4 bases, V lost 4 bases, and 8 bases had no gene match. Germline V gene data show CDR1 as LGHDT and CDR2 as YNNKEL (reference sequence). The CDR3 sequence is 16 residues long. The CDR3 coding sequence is TGTGCCAGCAGCCTCTCACAGGGGGCTGGCGGAAACACCATATATTTT. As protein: CASSLSQGAGGNTIYF.

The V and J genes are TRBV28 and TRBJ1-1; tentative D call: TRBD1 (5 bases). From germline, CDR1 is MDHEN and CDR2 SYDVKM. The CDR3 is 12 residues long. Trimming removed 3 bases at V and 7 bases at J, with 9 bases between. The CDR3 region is CASSLRQNEAFF. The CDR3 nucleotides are TGTGCCAGCAGTTTGCGACAGAATGAAGCTTTCTTT.

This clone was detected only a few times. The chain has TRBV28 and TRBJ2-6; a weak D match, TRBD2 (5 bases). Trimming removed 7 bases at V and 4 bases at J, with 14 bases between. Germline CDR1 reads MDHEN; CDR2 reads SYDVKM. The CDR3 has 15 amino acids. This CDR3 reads CASKPTGSGANVLTF. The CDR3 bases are TGTGCCAGCAAACCGACGGGGTCGGGGGCCAACGTCCTGACTTTC.

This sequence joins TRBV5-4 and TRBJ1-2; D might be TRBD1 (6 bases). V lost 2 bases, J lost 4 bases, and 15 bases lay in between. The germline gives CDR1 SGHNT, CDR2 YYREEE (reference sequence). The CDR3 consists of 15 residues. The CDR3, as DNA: TGTGCCAGCAGCTTCGGTTCGACAGGCGGCTATGGCTACACCTTC. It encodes CASSFGSTGGYGYTF.

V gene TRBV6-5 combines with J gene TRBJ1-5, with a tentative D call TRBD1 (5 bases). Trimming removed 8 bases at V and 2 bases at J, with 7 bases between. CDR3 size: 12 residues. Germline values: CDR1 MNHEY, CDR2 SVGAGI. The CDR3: CASGARNQPQHF. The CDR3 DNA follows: TGTGCCAGCGGGGCTCGCAATCAGCCCCAGCATTTT.

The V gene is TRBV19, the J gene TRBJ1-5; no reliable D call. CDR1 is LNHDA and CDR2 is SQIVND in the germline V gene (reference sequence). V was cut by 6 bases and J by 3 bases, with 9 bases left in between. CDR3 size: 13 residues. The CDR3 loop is CASSRGFNQPQHF. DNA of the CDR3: TGTGCCAGTAGCAGAGGTTTCAATCAGCCCCAGCATTTT. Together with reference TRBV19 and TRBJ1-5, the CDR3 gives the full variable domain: DGGITQSPKYLFRKEGQNVTLSCEQNLNHDAMYWYRQDPGQGLRLIYYSQIVNDFQKGDIAEGYSVSREKKESFPLTVTSAQKNPTAFYLCASSRGFNQPQHFGDGTRLSIL.

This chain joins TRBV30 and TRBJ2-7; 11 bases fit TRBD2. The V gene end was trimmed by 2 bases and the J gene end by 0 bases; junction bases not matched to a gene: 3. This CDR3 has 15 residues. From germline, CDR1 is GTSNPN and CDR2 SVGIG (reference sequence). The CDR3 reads CAWSPLAGVSYEQYF. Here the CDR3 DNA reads TGTGCCTGGAGTCCACTAGCGGGGGTCTCCTACGAGCAGTACTTC.

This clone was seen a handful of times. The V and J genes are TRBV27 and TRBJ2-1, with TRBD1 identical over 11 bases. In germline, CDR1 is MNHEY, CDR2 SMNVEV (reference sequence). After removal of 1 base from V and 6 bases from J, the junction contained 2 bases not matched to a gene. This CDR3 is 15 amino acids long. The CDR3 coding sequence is TGTGCCAGCAGTTTATGGGGGACAGGGGGCAATGAGCAGTTCTTC. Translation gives CASSLWGTGGNEQFF.

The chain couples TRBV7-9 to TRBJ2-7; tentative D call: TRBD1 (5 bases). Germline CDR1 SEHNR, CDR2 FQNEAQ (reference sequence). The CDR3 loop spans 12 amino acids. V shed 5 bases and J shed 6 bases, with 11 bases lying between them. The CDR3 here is CASSLQGPEQYF. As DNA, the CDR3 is TGTGCCAGCAGCCTTCAGGGTCCCGAGCAGTACTTC.